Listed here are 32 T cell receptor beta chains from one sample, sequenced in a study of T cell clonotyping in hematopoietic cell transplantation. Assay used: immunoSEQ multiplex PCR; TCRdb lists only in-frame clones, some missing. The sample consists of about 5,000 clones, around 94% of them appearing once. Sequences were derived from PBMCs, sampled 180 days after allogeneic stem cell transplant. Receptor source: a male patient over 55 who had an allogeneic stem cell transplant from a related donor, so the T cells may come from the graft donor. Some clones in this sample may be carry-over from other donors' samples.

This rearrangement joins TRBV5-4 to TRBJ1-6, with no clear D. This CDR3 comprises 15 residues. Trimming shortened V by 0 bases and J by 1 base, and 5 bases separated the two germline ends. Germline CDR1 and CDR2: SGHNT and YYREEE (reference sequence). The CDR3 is CASSLGVSYNSPLHF. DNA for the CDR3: TGTGCCAGCAGCTTGGGGGTGTCCTATAATTCACCCCTCCACTTT.

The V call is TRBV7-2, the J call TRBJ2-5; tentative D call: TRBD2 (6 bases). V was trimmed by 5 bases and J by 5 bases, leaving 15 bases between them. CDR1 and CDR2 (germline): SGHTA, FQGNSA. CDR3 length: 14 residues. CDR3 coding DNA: TGTGCCAGCAGCCCAAGGGGAGGTGGGGAGACCCAGTACTTC. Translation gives CASSPRGGGETQYF.

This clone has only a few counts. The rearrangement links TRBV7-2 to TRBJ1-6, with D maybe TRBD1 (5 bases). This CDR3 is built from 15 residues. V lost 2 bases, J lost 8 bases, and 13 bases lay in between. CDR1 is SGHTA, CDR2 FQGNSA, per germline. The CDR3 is CASSLREARDSPLHF. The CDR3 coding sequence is TGTGCCAGCAGCTTAAGGGAGGCCAGGGATTCACCCCTCCACTTT.

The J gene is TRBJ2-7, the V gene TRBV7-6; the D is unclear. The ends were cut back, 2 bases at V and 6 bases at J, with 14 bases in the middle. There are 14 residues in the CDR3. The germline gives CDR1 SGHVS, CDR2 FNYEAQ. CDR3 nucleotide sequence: TGTGCCAGCAGCTTATACGTACACTCGGGCGAGCAGTACTTC. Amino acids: CASSLYVHSGEQYF.

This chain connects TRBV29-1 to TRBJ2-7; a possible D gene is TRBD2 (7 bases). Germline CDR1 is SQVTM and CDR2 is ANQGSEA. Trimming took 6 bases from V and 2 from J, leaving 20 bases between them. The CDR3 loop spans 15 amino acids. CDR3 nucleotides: TGCAGCGTGACCGGGGGGCAGGGGTCGACCTACGAGCAGTACTTC. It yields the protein CSVTGGQGSTYEQYF.

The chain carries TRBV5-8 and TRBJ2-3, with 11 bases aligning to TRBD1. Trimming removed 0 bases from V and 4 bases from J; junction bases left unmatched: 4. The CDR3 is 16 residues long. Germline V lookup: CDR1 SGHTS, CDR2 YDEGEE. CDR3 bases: TGTGCCAGCAGCTTGGGGACAGGGGGCTGGTCAGATACGCAGTATTTT. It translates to CASSLGTGGWSDTQYF.

The CDR3 protein is CASRFSRERTDTQYF. The CDR3, as DNA: TGCGCCAGCAGATTTAGCAGGGAGAGGACAGATACGCAGTATTTT. This chain uses TRBV5-1 with TRBJ2-3; tentatively, D is TRBD1 or TRBD2 (5 bases each). Germline CDR1 reads SGHRS; CDR2 reads YFSETQ. The CDR3 extends over 15 amino acids. V shed 5 bases and J shed 3 bases, with 16 bases lying between them.

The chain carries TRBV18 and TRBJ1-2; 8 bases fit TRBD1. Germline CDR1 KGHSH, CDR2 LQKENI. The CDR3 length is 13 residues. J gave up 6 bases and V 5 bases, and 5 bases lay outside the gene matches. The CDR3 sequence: CASSRETGDGYTF. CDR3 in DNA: TGTGCCAGCTCAAGGGAGACAGGGGATGGCTACACCTTC.

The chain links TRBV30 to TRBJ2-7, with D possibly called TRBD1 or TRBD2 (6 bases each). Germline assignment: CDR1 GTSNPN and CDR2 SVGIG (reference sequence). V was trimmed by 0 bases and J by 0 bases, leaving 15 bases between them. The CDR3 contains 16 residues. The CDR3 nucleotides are TGTGCCTGGAGTGTAAGGAGGGGGTCGGGCTCCTACGAGCAGTACTTC. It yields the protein CAWSVRRGSGSYEQYF.

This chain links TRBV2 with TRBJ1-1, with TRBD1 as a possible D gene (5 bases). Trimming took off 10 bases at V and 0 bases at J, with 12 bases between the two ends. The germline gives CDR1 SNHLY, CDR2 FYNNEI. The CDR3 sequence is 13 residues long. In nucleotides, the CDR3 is TGTGCCACTAGACAGACCATGAACACTGAAGCTTTCTTT. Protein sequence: CATRQTMNTEAFF.

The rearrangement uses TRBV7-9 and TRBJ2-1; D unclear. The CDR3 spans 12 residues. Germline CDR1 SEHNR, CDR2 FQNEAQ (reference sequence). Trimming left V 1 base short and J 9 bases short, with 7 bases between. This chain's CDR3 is CASSLEGVEQFF. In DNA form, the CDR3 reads TGTGCCAGCAGCTTAGAGGGCGTTGAGCAGTTCTTC.

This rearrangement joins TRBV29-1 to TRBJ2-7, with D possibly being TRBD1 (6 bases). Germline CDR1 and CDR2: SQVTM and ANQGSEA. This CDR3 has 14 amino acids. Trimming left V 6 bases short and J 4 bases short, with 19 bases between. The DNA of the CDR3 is TGCAGCGTGGAACTTACAGGGTCGGGGTACGAGCAGTACTTC. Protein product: CSVELTGSGYEQYF.

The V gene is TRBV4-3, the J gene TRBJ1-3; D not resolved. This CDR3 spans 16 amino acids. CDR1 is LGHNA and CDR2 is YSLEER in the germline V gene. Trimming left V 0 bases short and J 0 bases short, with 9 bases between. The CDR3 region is CASSQDGPSSGNTIYF. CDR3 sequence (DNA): TGCGCCAGCAGCCAAGATGGGCCGAGCTCTGGAAACACCATATATTTT.

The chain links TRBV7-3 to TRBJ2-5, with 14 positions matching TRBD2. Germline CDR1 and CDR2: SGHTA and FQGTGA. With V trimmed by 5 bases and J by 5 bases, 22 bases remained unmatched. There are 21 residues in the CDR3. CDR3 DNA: TGTGCCAGCAGCCCCACCCTGACTAGCGGGGGGGCGGGACGGCAAGGGGAGACCCAGTACTTC. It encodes CASSPTLTSGGAGRQGETQYF.

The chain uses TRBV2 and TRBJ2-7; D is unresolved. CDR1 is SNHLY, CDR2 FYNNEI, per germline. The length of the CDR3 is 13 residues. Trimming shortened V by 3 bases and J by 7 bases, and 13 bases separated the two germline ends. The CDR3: CASSDQVFIEQYF. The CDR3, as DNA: TGTGCCAGCAGTGATCAGGTTTTTATTGAGCAGTACTTC.

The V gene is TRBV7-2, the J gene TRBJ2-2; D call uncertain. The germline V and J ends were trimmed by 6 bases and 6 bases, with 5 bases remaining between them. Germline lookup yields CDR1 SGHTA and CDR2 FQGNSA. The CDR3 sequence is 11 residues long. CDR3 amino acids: CASRGSGELFF. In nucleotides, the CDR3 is TGTGCCAGCAGGGGGTCCGGGGAGCTGTTTTTT.

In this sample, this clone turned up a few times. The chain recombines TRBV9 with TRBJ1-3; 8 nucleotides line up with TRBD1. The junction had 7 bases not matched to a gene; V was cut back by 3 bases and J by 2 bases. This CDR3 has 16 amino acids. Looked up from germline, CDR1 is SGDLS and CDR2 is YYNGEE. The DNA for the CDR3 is TGTGCCAGCAGCGGCACAGGGGGTGAAACTGGAAACACCATATATTTT. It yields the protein CASSGTGGETGNTIYF.

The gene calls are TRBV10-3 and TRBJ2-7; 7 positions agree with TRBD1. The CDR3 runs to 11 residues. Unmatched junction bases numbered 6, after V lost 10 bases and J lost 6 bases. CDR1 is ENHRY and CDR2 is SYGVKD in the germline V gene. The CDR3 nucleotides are TGTGCCACCTTAGGGGGCCTCGAGCAGTACTTC. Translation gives CATLGGLEQYF.

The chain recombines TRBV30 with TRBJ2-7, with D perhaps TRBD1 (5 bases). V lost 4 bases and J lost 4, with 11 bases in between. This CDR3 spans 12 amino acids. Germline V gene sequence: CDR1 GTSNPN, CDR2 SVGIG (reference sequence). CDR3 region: CAWKGNTYEQYF. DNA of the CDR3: TGTGCCTGGAAGGGGAACACTTACGAGCAGTACTTC.

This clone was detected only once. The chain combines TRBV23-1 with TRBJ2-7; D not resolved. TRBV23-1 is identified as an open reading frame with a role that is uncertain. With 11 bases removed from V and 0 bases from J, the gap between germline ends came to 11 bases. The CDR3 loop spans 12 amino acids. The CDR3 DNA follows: TGCGCCTGCGACAAAAGCTCCTACGAGCAGTACTTC. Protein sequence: CACDKSSYEQYF.

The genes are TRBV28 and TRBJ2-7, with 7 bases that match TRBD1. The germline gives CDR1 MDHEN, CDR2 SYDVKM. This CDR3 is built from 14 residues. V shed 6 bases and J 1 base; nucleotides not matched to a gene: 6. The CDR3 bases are TGTGCCAGCAGCGACCGGGACAGATCCTACGAGCAGTACTTC. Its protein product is CASSDRDRSYEQYF.

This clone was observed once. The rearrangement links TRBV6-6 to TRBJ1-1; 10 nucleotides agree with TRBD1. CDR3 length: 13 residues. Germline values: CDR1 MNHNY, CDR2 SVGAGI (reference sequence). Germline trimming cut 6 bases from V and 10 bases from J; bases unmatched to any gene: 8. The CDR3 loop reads CASSSGTGESAFF. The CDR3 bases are TGTGCCAGCAGCTCCGGGACAGGGGAATCAGCTTTCTTT.

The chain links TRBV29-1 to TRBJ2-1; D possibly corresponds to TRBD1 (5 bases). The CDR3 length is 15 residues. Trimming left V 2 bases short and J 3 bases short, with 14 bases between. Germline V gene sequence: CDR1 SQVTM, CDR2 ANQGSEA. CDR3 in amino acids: CSVEWATDNYNEQFF. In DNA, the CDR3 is TGCAGCGTTGAATGGGCGACAGATAACTACAATGAGCAGTTCTTC.

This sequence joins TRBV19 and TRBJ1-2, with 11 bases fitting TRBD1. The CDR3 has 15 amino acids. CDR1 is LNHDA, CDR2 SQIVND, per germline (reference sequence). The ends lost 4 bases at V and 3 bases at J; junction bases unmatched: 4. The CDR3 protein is CASSSGTGGYYGYTF. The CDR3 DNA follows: TGTGCCAGTAGTAGCGGGACAGGGGGATACTATGGCTACACCTTC.

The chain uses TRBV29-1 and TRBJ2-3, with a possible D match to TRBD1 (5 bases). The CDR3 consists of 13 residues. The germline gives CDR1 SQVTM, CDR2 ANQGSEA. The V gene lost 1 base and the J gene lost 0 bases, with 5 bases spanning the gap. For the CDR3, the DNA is TGCAGCGTTGAAGGACAGAGCACAGATACGCAGTATTTT. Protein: CSVEGQSTDTQYF.

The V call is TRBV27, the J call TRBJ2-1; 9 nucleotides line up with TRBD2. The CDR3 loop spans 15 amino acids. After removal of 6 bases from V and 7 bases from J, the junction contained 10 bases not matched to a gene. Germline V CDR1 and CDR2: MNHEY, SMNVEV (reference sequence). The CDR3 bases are TGTGCCAGCAGGGTTCAGCGGGGGGTTTGGAATGAGCAGTTCTTC. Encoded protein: CASRVQRGVWNEQFF.

CDR3 DNA: TGTGCCAGTAGTATAGACCTCAACAGCAATCAGCCCCAGCATTTT. Translation: CASSIDLNSNQPQHF. The chain has TRBV19 and TRBJ1-5, with D uncertain. Trimming took off 0 bases at V and 1 base at J, with 7 bases between the two ends. There are 15 residues in the CDR3. Germline V gene sequence: CDR1 LNHDA, CDR2 SQIVND (reference sequence).

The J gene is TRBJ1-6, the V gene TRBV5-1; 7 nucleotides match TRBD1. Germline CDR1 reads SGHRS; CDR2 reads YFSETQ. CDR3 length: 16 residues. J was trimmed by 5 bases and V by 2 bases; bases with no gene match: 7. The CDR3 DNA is TGCGCCAGCAGCTTAAAAGACAGGGCCGATAATTCACCCCTCCACTTT. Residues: CASSLKDRADNSPLHF.

The CDR3 DNA follows: TGCGCCAGCAGTGGGTTCAGGAACACTGAAGCTTTCTTT. Translated: CASSGFRNTEAFF. The chain is built from TRBV10-1 and TRBJ1-1; D gene unclear. The CDR3 contains 13 residues. CDR1 and CDR2 (germline): WNHNN, SYGVQD (reference sequence). V was clipped by 4 bases and J by 1 base, with 7 bases between them.

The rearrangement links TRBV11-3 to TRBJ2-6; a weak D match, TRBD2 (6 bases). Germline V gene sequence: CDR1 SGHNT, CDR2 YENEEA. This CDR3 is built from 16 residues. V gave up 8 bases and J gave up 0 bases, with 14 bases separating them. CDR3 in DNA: TGTGCCAGCTCTTCGGGAGAGAGCTCTGGGGCCAACGTCCTGACTTTC. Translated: CASSSGESSGANVLTF. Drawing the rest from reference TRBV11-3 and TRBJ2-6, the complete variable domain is EAGVVQSPRYKIIEKKQPVAFWCNPISGHNTLYWYLQNLGQGPELLIRYENEEAVDDSQLPKDRFSAERLKGVDSTLKIQPAELGDSAVYLCASSSGESSGANVLTFGAGSRLTVL.

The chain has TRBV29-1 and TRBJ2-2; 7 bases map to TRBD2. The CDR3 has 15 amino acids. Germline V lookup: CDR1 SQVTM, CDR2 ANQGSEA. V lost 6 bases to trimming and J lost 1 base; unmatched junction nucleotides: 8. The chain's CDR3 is CSVVLAKKNTGELFF. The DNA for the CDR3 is TGCAGCGTAGTACTAGCGAAAAAGAACACCGGGGAGCTGTTTTTT.

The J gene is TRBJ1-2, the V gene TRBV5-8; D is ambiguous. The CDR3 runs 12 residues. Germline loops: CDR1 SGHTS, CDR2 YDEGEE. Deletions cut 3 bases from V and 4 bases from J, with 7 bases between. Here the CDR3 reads CASSSGVYGYTF. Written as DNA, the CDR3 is TGTGCCAGCAGCTCCGGGGTCTATGGCTACACCTTC.